The 30 T cell receptor beta chains below come from one sample, sequenced in a study of regulatory T cells in long-lasting Graves disease. Time point: persistent/refractory GD, antithyroid drugs over 5 years with positive TRAb. PBMCs were the source of the RNA used for TCR sequencing. Both iRepertoire HTBI primers and Arm-PCR of CDR3 regions were used to build the TCR beta libraries. TCRdb itself ran the multiplex PCR reads through MiXCR, one entry per CDR3 protein. Of about 470,000 distinct CDR3 sequences listed, less than 25% were seen once; the top ten hold 6.5% to 8%. The source was peripheral blood mononuclear cells (PBMCs), collected when the disease was refractory, from a patient treated with antithyroid drugs. The receptors were sampled from a female donor with Graves disease.

This clonotype was counted many times. The chain recombines TRBV2 with TRBJ2-5, with D perhaps given as TRBD1 or TRBD2 (6 bases each). Per the germline V gene, CDR1 is SNHLY and CDR2 is FYNNEI. The CDR3 runs to 14 residues. The V and J ends lost 5 bases and 1 base respectively, with 11 bases between them. CDR3 amino acids: CASSPRGLQETQYF. CDR3 sequence (DNA): TGTGCCAGCAGTCCCAGGGGACTCCAAGAGACCCAGTACTTC.

This clonotype has more than one count but fewer than ten. V and J are TRBV6-1 and TRBJ1-2; weak D call: TRBD1 (5 bases). The CDR3 covers 14 residues. V lost 5 bases and J 5 bases, leaving 15 bases between the germline ends. The germline V gene has CDR1 MNHNS and CDR2 SASEGT. The CDR3 spells CASSNGQGGYGYTF. The CDR3 DNA reads TGTGCCAGCAGTAATGGGCAGGGAGGATATGGCTACACCTTC.

This clonotype was seen more than once but under ten times. The chain employs TRBV7-9 and TRBJ1-1, with TRBD1 matching over 7 bases. CDR3 length equals 13 residues. Germline V gene lookup returns CDR1 SEHNR and CDR2 FQNEAQ (reference sequence). V gave up 0 bases and J gave up 12 bases; unmatched junction bases: 7. The CDR3 bases are TGTGCCAGCAGCTTAGCGGGTACGGACAGGACTTTCTTT. It specifies CASSLAGTDRTFF.

This clonotype has a handful of counts. The chain employs TRBV30 and TRBJ2-7, with TRBD1 matching 10 bases. V shed 0 bases and J 3 bases; nucleotides not matched to a gene: 8. CDR1 GTSNPN and CDR2 SVGIG come from the germline V gene (reference sequence). The CDR3 has 16 residues. This chain's CDR3 is CAWSVPGQGRIYEQYF. The CDR3 region has the DNA TGTGCCTGGAGTGTCCCGGGACAGGGGCGCATCTACGAGCAGTACTTC.

This clonotype was detected a few times. The rearrangement joins TRBV25-1 to TRBJ2-7, with D perhaps matching TRBD1 (6 bases). The germline V gene encodes CDR1 MGHDK and CDR2 SYGVNS. This CDR3 is 15 amino acids long. The ends were cut back, 2 bases at V and 4 bases at J, with 15 bases in the middle. The CDR3 sequence is CASSESGQLDYEQYF. CDR3 bases: TGTGCCAGCAGTGAAAGCGGACAGCTAGATTACGAGCAGTACTTC.

As for this clonotype: It may be a read error: a sequence one base away is much more abundant. The J gene is TRBJ1-1, the V gene TRBV2; D not certain. Trimming left V 0 bases short and J 6 bases short, with 8 bases between. This CDR3 spans 13 amino acids. CDR1 is SNHLY and CDR2 is FYNNEI in the germline V gene. This chain's CDR3 is CASSEAGHPEAFF. CDR3 nucleotides: TGTGCCAGCAGTGAAGCGGGTCACCCTGAAGCTTTCTTT.

In its sample, this clonotype was seen many times. The chain has TRBV28 and TRBJ2-7; TRBD1 matches at 9 bases. Trimming removed 3 bases from V and 2 bases from J; junction bases left unmatched: 11. The CDR3 is made up of 17 amino acids. Germline CDR1 reads MDHEN; CDR2 reads SYDVKM. Written as DNA, the CDR3 is TGTGCCAGCAGTTTGTACGGGGGACAGGGACCTACCTACGAGCAGTACTTC. It is translated as CASSLYGGQGPTYEQYF.

This clonotype has at least ten counts. This sequence joins TRBV29-1 and TRBJ1-1; TRBD1 is a possible D gene (5 bases). Deletions cut 4 bases from V and 6 bases from J, with 12 bases between. CDR3 size: 12 residues. Germline-derived CDR1 and CDR2 are SQVTM and ANQGSEA. CDR3: CSVVGVLAEAFF. As DNA, the CDR3 is TGCAGCGTTGTAGGGGTTCTCGCTGAAGCTTTCTTT. The whole variable domain, filled in from reference TRBV29-1 and TRBJ1-1, reads SAVISQKPSRDICQRGTSLTIQCQVDSQVTMMFWYRQQPGQSLTLIATANQGSEATYESGFVIDKFPISRPNLTFSTLTVSNMSPEDSSIYLCSVVGVLAEAFFGQGTRLTVV.

This chain uses TRBV7-2 with TRBJ2-2; perhaps D is TRBD1 or TRBD2 (5 bases each). This CDR3 has 13 amino acids. V lost 4 bases and J lost 6, with 9 bases in between. CDR1 is SGHTA, CDR2 FQGNSA, per germline. CDR3 region: CASSSVGAGELFF. For the CDR3, the DNA is TGTGCCAGCAGCTCAGTGGGGGCCGGGGAGCTGTTTTTT.

This clonotype was seen at least ten times. The chain is built from TRBV6-1 and TRBJ1-1, with D possibly matching TRBD1 (5 bases). V shed 6 bases and J shed 2 bases, with 22 bases lying between them. CDR1 is MNHNS, CDR2 SASEGT, per germline. CDR3 size: 17 residues. This CDR3 is CASRKRTPGRFNTEAFF. CDR3 DNA: TGTGCCAGCAGAAAAAGAACTCCGGGACGATTCAACACTGAAGCTTTCTTT.

This clonotype appeared a few times. The V call is TRBV7-2, the J call TRBJ2-3; D is perhaps TRBD2 (5 bases). Germline assignment: CDR1 SGHTA and CDR2 FQGNSA. The V end lost 4 bases, the J end lost 9 bases, and 14 bases lay between the germline ends. The CDR3 loop spans 13 amino acids. In nucleotides, the CDR3 is TGTGCCAGCAGCTCTCCCGGGGTAGCGACGCAGTATTTT. This codes for CASSSPGVATQYF.

Comment on this clonotype: The CDR3 does not end in the conserved phenylalanine or tryptophan, so this is likely a read error. CDR3 residues: CASSLRRETEQYL. CDR3 coding DNA: TGTGCCAGCAGCCTCCGGAGGGAGACCGAGCAGTACCTC. This chain uses TRBV7-6 with TRBJ2-7; TRBD2 is a possible D gene (6 bases). This CDR3 has 13 amino acids. The V and J ends lost 5 bases and 6 bases respectively, with 14 bases between them. The germline V gene encodes CDR1 SGHVS and CDR2 FNYEAQ.

The gene calls are TRBV6-1 and TRBJ2-7; TRBD1 matches at 8 bases. CDR3 size: 13 residues. Unmatched junction bases numbered 7, after V lost 10 bases and J lost 2 bases. CDR1 is MNHNS, CDR2 SASEGT, per germline. In DNA form, the CDR3 reads TGTGCCACCAAGGGACAGGAGACCTACGAGCAGTACTTC. Translation: CATKGQETYEQYF.

The chain links TRBV5-5 to TRBJ1-1; D gene unclear. The CDR3 sequence is 17 residues long. The ends were cut back, 0 bases at V and 0 bases at J, with 15 bases in the middle. CDR1 and CDR2 from the germline V gene are SGHKS and YYEKEE (reference sequence). CDR3: CASSLGRPFAMNTEAFF. The CDR3 nucleotides read TGTGCCAGCAGCTTGGGTCGGCCTTTCGCGATGAACACTGAAGCTTTCTTT.

Comment on this clonotype: A read error may be the cause here, since a much bigger clone is one base away. The V gene is TRBV7-2, the J gene TRBJ2-7; unclear D gene. In germline, CDR1 is SGHTA, CDR2 FQGNSA. V was trimmed by 1 base and J by 6 bases, leaving 7 bases between them. This CDR3 is 12 amino acids long. Here the CDR3 reads CASSLERGEQYF. CDR3 coding DNA: TGTGCCAGCAGCTTAGAGCGCGGCGAGCAGTACTTC.

The count of this clonotype is one. Just one base apart from a much larger clone, this may be a read error. This chain links TRBV11-2 with TRBJ1-3; D is unresolved. The CDR3 has 13 residues. Germline CDR1 SGHAT, CDR2 FQNNGV. This CDR3 reads CAGSPMGSNTIYF. For the CDR3, the DNA is TGTGCCGGCAGCCCGATGGGGTCGAACACCATATATTTT.

V usage is TRBV29-1 and J usage is TRBJ1-1; the match to TRBD1 covers 7 bases. Germline V gene data show CDR1 as SQVTM and CDR2 as ANQGSEA. The CDR3 is made up of 12 amino acids. V was pared by 4 bases and J by 4 bases, with 3 bases of the junction left unmatched. CDR3 sequence: CSVVWTGTEAFF. In DNA form, the CDR3 reads TGCAGCGTTGTCTGGACAGGCACTGAAGCTTTCTTT.

This clonotype showed up just a few times. The rearrangement uses TRBV5-1 and TRBJ2-7; D call uncertain. This CDR3 region has 15 residues. Germline V CDR1 and CDR2: SGHRS, YFSETQ. V was clipped by 3 bases and J by 3 bases, with 16 bases between them. The CDR3: CASSYTSSSFYEQYF. The CDR3 DNA is TGCGCCAGCAGCTATACAAGCTCCTCATTCTACGAGCAGTACTTC.

Many counts were recorded for this clonotype. V usage is TRBV12-3 or TRBV12-4 and J usage is TRBJ2-5, with 14 bases matching TRBD2. V lost 5 bases, J lost 2 bases, and 10 bases stayed unmatched. The length of the CDR3 is 18 residues. CDR3 region: CASSLRLAGGKKQETQYF. The CDR3 coding sequence is TGTGCCAGCAGTCTTAGACTAGCGGGAGGGAAGAAACAAGAGACCCAGTACTTC.

This clonotype was picked up many times. The genes are TRBV6-2 or TRBV6-3 and TRBJ2-7; 9 nucleotides align to TRBD1. Trimming cost V 2 bases and J 1 base; bases outside gene matches: 3. The germline CDR1 and CDR2 sequences are MNHEY and SVGEGT. The CDR3 is made up of 15 amino acids. The DNA for the CDR3 is TGTGCCAGCAGTTACCTGACAGGGGGTTCCTACGAGCAGTACTTC. Protein: CASSYLTGGSYEQYF.

At least ten counts were recorded for this clonotype. The chain has TRBV29-1 and TRBJ2-5; D is perhaps TRBD2 (5 bases). This CDR3 contains 15 residues. V was clipped by 0 bases and J by 8 bases, with 19 bases between them. CDR1 is SQVTM, CDR2 ANQGSEA, per germline. The CDR3 spells CSVEEEASPPLTQYF. The CDR3 DNA follows: TGCAGCGTTGAAGAGGAGGCGAGCCCACCTTTAACCCAGTACTTC.

The rearrangement joins TRBV28 to TRBJ1-2, with D perhaps matching TRBD1 (6 bases). The CDR3 runs to 14 residues. Germline V lookup: CDR1 MDHEN, CDR2 SYDVKM. Trimming removed 2 bases at V and 4 bases at J, with 11 bases between. Here the CDR3 reads CASSLDRISYGYTF. CDR3 bases: TGTGCCAGCAGTTTAGACAGGATAAGCTATGGCTACACCTTC.

This clonotype was counted many times. The rearrangement links TRBV29-1 to TRBJ1-1; 8 bases agree with TRBD1. Germline V gene data show CDR1 as SQVTM and CDR2 as ANQGSEA. This CDR3 has 11 residues. Unmatched junction bases numbered 4, after V lost 6 bases and J lost 7 bases. The CDR3 spells CSVGQGYEAFF. The CDR3 DNA reads TGCAGCGTCGGACAGGGCTATGAAGCTTTCTTT. The complete variable domain, with remaining parts taken from reference TRBV29-1 and TRBJ1-1, reads SAVISQKPSRDICQRGTSLTIQCQVDSQVTMMFWYRQQPGQSLTLIATANQGSEATYESGFVIDKFPISRPNLTFSTLTVSNMSPEDSSIYLCSVGQGYEAFFGQGTRLTVV.

The sample holds many counts of this clonotype. V usage is TRBV10-3 and J usage is TRBJ2-7, with a weak D call TRBD1 (6 bases). Germline loops: CDR1 ENHRY, CDR2 SYGVKD. The CDR3 has 16 amino acids. V lost 2 bases and J lost 3, with 17 bases in between. The CDR3 loop reads CAISEPSTGSGYEQYF. In nucleotides, the CDR3 is TGTGCCATCAGTGAGCCGTCTACAGGGTCGGGCTACGAGCAGTACTTC.

This chain uses TRBV7-2 with TRBJ2-1; 10 bases map to TRBD2. The trim removed 2 bases at V and 7 bases at J, leaving 8 bases unmatched. Germline loops: CDR1 SGHTA, CDR2 FQGNSA. This CDR3 has 16 amino acids. In DNA, the CDR3 is TGTGCCAGCAGCTTAAGTGGAGCGGGAGGGCAGAATGAGCAGTTCTTC. Its protein is CASSLSGAGGQNEQFF.

This clonotype came up many times. The chain recombines TRBV28 with TRBJ1-4; TRBD1 might be the D (5 bases). With 4 bases removed from V and 13 bases from J, the gap between germline ends came to 13 bases. This CDR3 contains 12 residues. Germline values: CDR1 MDHEN, CDR2 SYDVKM. The CDR3, as DNA: TGTGCCAGCAGTTCCCCTGGCCAGGGACTGTTTTTT. Translated, it gives CASSSPGQGLFF.

This clonotype was seen many times. V usage is TRBV5-1 and J usage is TRBJ2-6, with no clear D. V was trimmed by 4 bases and J by 3 bases, leaving 17 bases between them. Germline-derived CDR1 and CDR2 are SGHRS and YFSETQ. This CDR3 region has 17 residues. CDR3 DNA: TGCGCCAGCAGCCGGAAAGTCGAGTCTAGTGGGGCCAACGTCCTGACTTTC. Translation: CASSRKVESSGANVLTF.

This chain joins TRBV6-2 or TRBV6-3 and TRBJ2-4, with 8 bases that match TRBD1. After removal of 0 bases from V and 0 bases from J, the junction contained 4 bases not matched to a gene. Germline V lookup: CDR1 MNHEY, CDR2 SVGEGT. The length of the CDR3 is 17 residues. CDR3 amino acids: CASSYSTGAVAKNIQYF. CDR3 sequence (DNA): TGTGCCAGCAGTTACTCGACAGGGGCCGTAGCCAAAAACATTCAGTACTTC.

This clonotype came up a few times. The chain links TRBV19 to TRBJ1-5; 7 nucleotides agree with TRBD1. Losses at the gene ends were 4 bases for V and 5 bases for J; bases not matched to a gene: 5. CDR1 is LNHDA and CDR2 is SQIVND in the germline V gene (reference sequence). The length of the CDR3 is 14 residues. In DNA, the CDR3 is TGTGCCAGTAGTACCCGACAGGGTCATCAGCCCCAGCATTTT. This encodes CASSTRQGHQPQHF.

This clonotype was seen ten or more times. The chain combines TRBV28 with TRBJ2-7, with 8 bases lining up with TRBD2. This CDR3 region has 15 residues. V shed 3 bases and J 5 bases; nucleotides not matched to a gene: 9. Germline CDR1 reads MDHEN; CDR2 reads SYDVKM. The CDR3 loop reads CASSLVSLAENEQYF. Here the CDR3 DNA reads TGTGCCAGCAGTTTGGTCTCACTAGCGGAGAACGAGCAGTACTTC.